The 29 T cell receptor beta chains reported below all come from one sample, sequenced in a study of cytomegalovirus exposure and HLA in healthy donors. PCR primers comprised 60 Vbeta and 13 Jbeta primers. The data were produced by immunoSEQ multiplex PCR, yet TCRdb's version contains in-frame clones alone and is incomplete. The table has about 140,000 clones, 65% to 70% seen once. Source material: PBMCs. The receptors here all came from a human donor in good health.

The chain has TRBV2 and TRBJ2-5; 11 bases align to TRBD1. CDR3 length: 13 amino acids. V shed 11 bases and J 11 bases; nucleotides not matched to a gene: 13. CDR1 and CDR2 (germline): SNHLY, FYNNEI. CDR3 sequence reads: CASITGTGGIQYF. CDR3 nucleotides: TGTGCCTCCATAACAGGGACAGGGGGTATTCAGTACTTC.

This clone was observed a few times. V and J are TRBV4-1 and TRBJ2-3; 8 bases fit TRBD2. The trim removed 0 bases at V and 2 bases at J, leaving 7 bases unmatched. This CDR3 spans 17 amino acids. Germline assignment: CDR1 MGHRA and CDR2 YSYEKL. This chain's CDR3 is CASSQDGAGGLTDTQYF. CDR3 in DNA: TGCGCCAGCAGCCAAGACGGGGCGGGAGGTCTCACAGATACGCAGTATTTT.

The CDR3 is CASSLAIVTGTEAFF. CDR3 DNA: TGCGCCAGCAGCTTGGCCATCGTAACGGGCACTGAAGCTTTCTTT. V and J are TRBV5-1 and TRBJ1-1; no clear D gene. The V gene lost 0 bases and the J gene lost 4 bases, with 13 bases spanning the gap. CDR1 SGHRS and CDR2 YFSETQ come from the germline V gene. The CDR3 consists of 15 residues.

The rearrangement links TRBV4-3 to TRBJ1-2; D might be TRBD1 (5 bases). The germline gives CDR1 LGHNA, CDR2 YSLEER. The CDR3 is made up of 14 amino acids. Trimming left V 1 base short and J 2 bases short, with 8 bases between. In nucleotides, the CDR3 is TGCGCCAGCAGCCAAGGACGGACAAACTATGGCTACACCTTC. Its translation is CASSQGRTNYGYTF.

The gene calls are TRBV7-2 and TRBJ1-2; TRBD1 matches at 10 bases. Germline V lookup: CDR1 SGHTA, CDR2 FQGNSA. This CDR3 comprises 15 residues. The V segment lost 4 bases and the J segment 2 bases; nucleotides outside the gene matches: 4. CDR3 nucleotides: TGTGCCAGCAGCTACGACAGGGGGCAGAACTATGGCTACACCTTC. Protein: CASSYDRGQNYGYTF.

V usage is TRBV5-1 and J usage is TRBJ2-7; tentatively, D is TRBD2 (6 bases). V gave up 9 bases and J gave up 6 bases, with 19 bases separating them. The CDR3 runs to 13 residues. Germline V gives CDR1 SGHRS, CDR2 YFSETQ. CDR3 region: CATRVASVGEQYF. DNA for the CDR3: TGCGCCACTCGGGTGGCTAGCGTGGGCGAGCAGTACTTC.

The chain combines TRBV27 with TRBJ2-7, with 8 bases fitting TRBD2. The germline V gene encodes CDR1 MNHEY and CDR2 SMNVEV (reference sequence). The CDR3 is 16 amino acids. V was pared by 2 bases and J by 3 bases, with 9 bases of the junction left unmatched. The CDR3 nucleotides are TGTGCCAGCAGTTTAAGACGAGCGGGAGCCATCTACGAGCAGTACTTC. This encodes CASSLRRAGAIYEQYF.

This rearrangement joins TRBV7-9 to TRBJ2-3, with TRBD2 matching 9 bases. Germline CDR1 SEHNR, CDR2 FQNEAQ (reference sequence). This CDR3 contains 14 residues. J lost 3 bases, V lost 5 bases, and 3 bases had no gene match. Written as DNA, the CDR3 is TGTGCCAGCAGCCCAGGACTAGCGACAGATACGCAGTATTTT. Translating it yields CASSPGLATDTQYF. The full variable domain, in which reference TRBV7-9 and TRBJ2-3 provide the parts outside the CDR3, is DTGVSQNPRHKITKRGQNVTFRCDPISEHNRLYWYRQTLGQGPEFLTYFQNEAQLEKSRLLSDRFSAERPKGSFSTLEIQRTEQGDSAMYLCASSPGLATDTQYFGPGTRLTVL.

V and J are TRBV5-8 and TRBJ2-5; TRBD1 might be the D (6 bases). The CDR3 totals 14 residues. V was trimmed by 3 bases and J by 1 base, leaving 10 bases between them. In germline, CDR1 is SGHTS, CDR2 YDEGEE. The CDR3 protein is CASSSGQSQETQYF. CDR3 DNA: TGTGCCAGCAGCTCCGGACAGAGCCAAGAGACCCAGTACTTC.

This chain connects TRBV10-3 to TRBJ1-2; tentative D call: TRBD1 (6 bases). The V and J ends lost 1 base and 3 bases respectively, with 15 bases between them. The CDR3 contains 16 residues. Germline V CDR1 and CDR2: ENHRY, SYGVKD. The CDR3 sequence is CAISELGGGGDYGYTF. In DNA form, the CDR3 reads TGTGCCATCAGTGAGTTGGGAGGGGGAGGAGACTATGGCTACACCTTC.

The chain has TRBV5-5 and TRBJ2-7; D gene ambiguous. V was clipped by 0 bases and J by 4 bases, with 5 bases between them. This CDR3 contains 12 residues. CDR1 is SGHKS and CDR2 is YYEKEE in the germline V gene (reference sequence). CDR3 DNA: TGTGCCAGCAGCTTGGAGCTTTACGAGCAGTACTTC. Translation: CASSLELYEQYF.

V gene TRBV15 combines with J gene TRBJ2-1; D gene unclear. Deletions cut 0 bases from V and 8 bases from J, with 17 bases between. Germline CDR1 is LNHNV and CDR2 is YYDKDF (reference sequence). The CDR3 length is 16 residues. The CDR3 loop is CATSRDRPTFLDEQFF. For the CDR3, the DNA is TGTGCCACCAGCAGAGATCGGCCGACTTTCTTGGATGAGCAGTTCTTC.

V gene TRBV11-3 combines with J gene TRBJ2-2; 11 positions match TRBD2. V lost 4 bases to trimming and J lost 6 bases; unmatched junction nucleotides: 13. CDR1 is SGHNT and CDR2 is YENEEA in the germline V gene. The CDR3 is 18 residues long. The CDR3 is CASSSLPARSGRAGELFF. CDR3 DNA: TGTGCCAGCAGCTCACTACCGGCCCGTAGCGGGAGGGCCGGGGAGCTGTTTTTT.

This chain joins TRBV5-1 and TRBJ1-1; D is possibly TRBD1 (5 bases). This CDR3 is 13 amino acids long. The germline gives CDR1 SGHRS, CDR2 YFSETQ. Trimming took 5 bases from V and 3 from J, leaving 11 bases between them. The CDR3 protein is CASRTTGDTEAFF. CDR3 sequence (DNA): TGCGCCAGCAGAACCACAGGAGACACTGAAGCTTTCTTT.

The V and J genes are TRBV28 and TRBJ2-4; no clear D. V dropped 5 bases and J dropped 8 bases, with 10 bases sitting between them. Germline CDR1 and CDR2: MDHEN and SYDVKM. The CDR3 runs 12 residues. CDR3 DNA sequence: TGTGCCAGCAGTCAAGAGAGTCACATTCAGTACTTC. Residues: CASSQESHIQYF. Combining the CDR3 with reference TRBV28 and TRBJ2-4 gives the whole variable domain DVKVTQSSRYLVKRTGEKVFLECVQDMDHENMFWYRQDPGLGLRLIYFSYDVKMKEKGDIPEGYSVSREKKERFSLILESASTNQTSMYLCASSQESHIQYFGAGTRLSVL.

The chain recombines TRBV7-8 with TRBJ2-7; 14 bases are shared with TRBD2. V lost 5 bases and J lost 5; bases outside the gene matches: 8. The germline CDR1 and CDR2 sequences are SGHVS and FQNEAQ. The CDR3 contains 16 residues. The CDR3 DNA follows: TGTGCCAGCAGCGTAAGCGGGACTAGCGGGAGTAACGAGCAGTACTTC. Protein: CASSVSGTSGSNEQYF.

This clone was seen only once. The J gene is TRBJ2-2, the V gene TRBV7-9; D might be TRBD2 (6 bases). CDR3 size: 15 residues. The V gene lost 6 bases and the J gene lost 3 bases, with 14 bases spanning the gap. Germline-derived CDR1 and CDR2 are SEHNR and FQNEAQ (reference sequence). The CDR3: CASRPHWGDTGELFF. The CDR3 DNA follows: TGTGCCAGCAGACCGCACTGGGGGGACACCGGGGAGCTGTTTTTT.

The chain has TRBV9 and TRBJ1-3, with D hard to call. The CDR3 sequence is 15 residues long. Germline V gene lookup returns CDR1 SGDLS and CDR2 YYNGEE. The V gene lost 2 bases and the J gene lost 0 bases, with 9 bases spanning the gap. The DNA for the CDR3 is TGTGCCAGCAGCGTCAGTCCCGACTCTGGAAACACCATATATTTT. Its protein is CASSVSPDSGNTIYF.

This rearrangement joins TRBV9 to TRBJ2-3; 11 bases fit TRBD2. Germline loops: CDR1 SGDLS, CDR2 YYNGEE. The CDR3 totals 15 residues. Trimming removed 2 bases from V and 4 bases from J; junction bases left unmatched: 3. The DNA of the CDR3 is TGTGCCAGCAGCGTTAGCGGGAGGGAGGCAGATACGCAGTATTTT. Protein product: CASSVSGREADTQYF.

This chain links TRBV9 with TRBJ2-3; TRBD2 matches 7 bases. Per the germline V gene, CDR1 is SGDLS and CDR2 is YYNGEE. J gave up 0 bases and V 0 bases, and 4 bases lay outside the gene matches. There are 16 residues in the CDR3. In nucleotides, the CDR3 is TGTGCCAGCAGCGTAGCTATAGCGGGTAGCACAGATACGCAGTATTTT. This sequence encodes CASSVAIAGSTDTQYF.

The chain carries TRBV5-1 and TRBJ2-2; 11 bases are a match to TRBD2. Germline CDR1 is SGHRS and CDR2 is YFSETQ. CDR3 length equals 16 residues. Unmatched junction bases numbered 2, after V lost 4 bases and J lost 0 bases. CDR3 protein: CASSGSGRANTGELFF. The CDR3 DNA reads TGCGCCAGCAGCGGTAGCGGGAGGGCGAACACCGGGGAGCTGTTTTTT.

V usage is TRBV2 and J usage is TRBJ2-1; TRBD2 matches at 9 bases. V lost 8 bases to trimming and J lost 2 bases; unmatched junction nucleotides: 4. In germline, CDR1 is SNHLY, CDR2 FYNNEI. The CDR3 runs to 14 residues. CDR3 coding DNA: TGTGCCAGCGGAGGGACTAGCCCCTACAATGAGCAGTTCTTC. Protein: CASGGTSPYNEQFF.

V gene TRBV4-2 combines with J gene TRBJ2-1; 12 bases line up with TRBD2. This CDR3 has 15 residues. V trimming: 4 bases; J trimming: 4 bases; junction bases outside the gene matches: 2. Germline V CDR1 and CDR2: LGHNA, YNFKEQ. The CDR3, as DNA: TGTGCCAGCAGCCGTGGACTAGCGGGATACAATGAGCAGTTCTTC. As protein: CASSRGLAGYNEQFF.

J is TRBJ1-5 and V is TRBV6-6, with D perhaps TRBD1 (6 bases). The germline V gene encodes CDR1 MNHNY and CDR2 SVGAGI (reference sequence). The CDR3 length is 14 residues. V was pared by 5 bases and J by 3 bases, with 11 bases between. Written as DNA, the CDR3 is TGTGCCAGCAGTATCCGGGACACCAATCAGCCCCAGCATTTT. Its protein product is CASSIRDTNQPQHF.

This CDR3 is CASSVQGVAPNEQFF. CDR3 DNA: TGTGCCAGCAGTGTACAGGGGGTGGCCCCTAATGAGCAGTTCTTC. The chain joins TRBV2 to TRBJ2-1; 8 bases line up with TRBD1. The CDR3 contains 15 residues. Germline lookup yields CDR1 SNHLY and CDR2 FYNNEI. After removal of 4 bases from V and 7 bases from J, the junction contained 9 bases not matched to a gene.

This clone was detected only a few times. The J gene is TRBJ2-5, the V gene TRBV6-1; maybe TRBD2 (5 bases). The CDR3 is made up of 12 amino acids. Germline loops: CDR1 MNHNS, CDR2 SASEGT. Trimming removed 2 bases at V and 12 bases at J, with 13 bases between. The CDR3 region has the DNA TGTGCCAGCAGTGAACGGGGTGGAGAGGAGTACTTC. Amino acids: CASSERGGEEYF.

In this sample, this clone turned up a few times. The V call is TRBV29-1, the J call TRBJ2-1, with TRBD1 identical over 7 bases. The CDR3 spans 10 residues. With 5 bases clipped from V and 10 bases from J, the junction kept 2 bases outside the gene matches. Germline V gene lookup returns CDR1 SQVTM and CDR2 ANQGSEA. The CDR3 loop is CSVRTGEQFF. CDR3 nucleotide sequence: TGCAGCGTTAGGACAGGCGAGCAGTTCTTC.

This clone was seen more than once but under ten times. CDR3 DNA sequence: TGTGCCAGCAGTACGGCTAGCGGAGCCTACGAGCAGTACTTC. The encoded protein is CASSTASGAYEQYF. The V and J genes are TRBV6-1 and TRBJ2-7; 7 bases are a match to TRBD2. V shed 5 bases, J shed 2 bases, and the junction held 6 bases outside the gene matches. Germline values: CDR1 MNHNS, CDR2 SASEGT. The CDR3 is made up of 14 amino acids.

The chain combines TRBV7-3 with TRBJ2-2; TRBD1 matches 7 bases. The CDR3 loop spans 16 amino acids. Germline CDR1 is SGHTA and CDR2 is FQGTGA. With 3 bases clipped from V and 6 bases from J, the junction kept 10 bases outside the gene matches. The CDR3 protein is CASSLGTALGAGELFF. Written as DNA, the CDR3 is TGTGCCAGCAGCTTGGGGACAGCTCTCGGGGCCGGGGAGCTGTTTTTT.